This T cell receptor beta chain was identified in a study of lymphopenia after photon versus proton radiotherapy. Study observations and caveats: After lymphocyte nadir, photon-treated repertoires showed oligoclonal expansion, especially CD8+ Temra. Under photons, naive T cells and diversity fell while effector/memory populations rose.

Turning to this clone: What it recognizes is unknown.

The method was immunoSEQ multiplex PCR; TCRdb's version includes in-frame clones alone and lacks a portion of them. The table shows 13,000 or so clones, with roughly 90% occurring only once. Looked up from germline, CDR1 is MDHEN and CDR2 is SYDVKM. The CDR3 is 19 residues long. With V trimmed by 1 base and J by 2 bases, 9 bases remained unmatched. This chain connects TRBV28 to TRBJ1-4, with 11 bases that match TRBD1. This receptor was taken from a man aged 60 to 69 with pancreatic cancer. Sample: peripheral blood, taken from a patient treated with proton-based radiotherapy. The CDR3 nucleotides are TGTGCCAGCAGTTTATATGGGACAGGGGGAGCTGGGACTAATGAAAAACTGTTTTTT. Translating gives CASSLYGTGGAGTNEKLFF.